This T cell receptor (beta chain) was sequenced for a study of identical twins. Healthy Caucasians alone served as donors. This clonotype was counted between two and nine times. V lost 0 bases to trimming and J lost 4 bases, with 16 bases between them. Germline CDR1 and CDR2: SEHNR and FQNEAQ (reference sequence). CDR3 length: 18 residues. TCRdb recomputed calls from the 5' RACE reads with MiXCR, one row per CDR3 protein. Of approximately 1.8 million distinct CDR3 sequences in the sample, roughly 35% are singletons; the top ten hold more than 0.25%. The genes are TRBV7-9 and TRBJ1-6, with D possibly matching TRBD1 (5 bases). This clonotype originated in a newborn girl in good health. Material for sequencing was cord blood. The chain's CDR3 is CASSLARFRDGYNSPLHF. The CDR3 region has the DNA TGTGCCAGCAGCTTAGCCCGTTTCCGGGACGGTTATAATTCACCCCTCCACTTT.